This is a list of T cell receptor beta chains from one sample in a study of CD8 T cells in Susac syndrome. In TCRdb, the immunoSEQ multiplex PCR reads were re-called with MiXCR into one record per CDR3 protein. The sample has 200,000 or so distinct CDR3 sequences, approximately 90% seen once. Specimen: CD8+ T cells from PBMCs. All receptors derive from a human donor with multiple sclerosis. Each CDR3 is given with its conserved first and last residue. D genes are given only for firm matches. Rows may omit the clone size; those that give it use once, few, many or a size class.

clone size	V gene	CDR3 length	J gene	D gene	CDR3 protein	CDR3 DNA
-	TRBV5-4	14	TRBJ1-2	-	CASSSETVFYGYTF	TGTGCCAGCAGCTCGGAGACAGTCTTCTATGGCTACACCTTC
-	TRBV11-2	17	TRBJ1-1	TRBD1	CASSLPRGGVMNTEAFF	TGTGCCAGCAGCTTACCCAGGGGGGGAGTGATGAACACTGAAGCTTTCTTT
once	TRBV11-1	16	TRBJ2-7	TRBD2	CASSLGGLGTEDEQYF	TGTGCCAGCAGCTTAGGAGGACTAGGGACGGAGGACGAGCAGTACTTC
-	TRBV5-6	15	TRBJ2-1	TRBD2	CASSAGLALMNEQFF	TGTGCCAGCAGCGCCGGACTAGCGTTGATGAATGAGCAGTTCTTC
-	TRBV5-1	14	TRBJ1-5	TRBD1	CASSPRGQGGPQHF	TGCGCCAGCAGCCCGAGGGGGCAGGGGGGGCCCCAGCATTTT
-	TRBV4-1	16	TRBJ2-1	TRBD2	CASSQGRAGVSNEQFF	TGCGCCAGCAGCCAAGGTCGAGCGGGAGTAAGCAATGAGCAGTTCTTC
-	TRBV12-3/TRBV12-4	16	TRBJ2-5	TRBD1	CASSRKRDRFQETQYF	TGTGCCAGCAGCCGAAAAAGGGACAGATTCCAAGAGACCCAGTACTTC
-	TRBV20-1	16	TRBJ2-1	-	CSARDLYRASYNEQFF	TGCAGTGCTAGAGATCTTTACAGGGCCTCCTACAATGAGCAGTTCTTC
-	TRBV30	12	TRBJ2-7	-	CAWKSDSYEQYF	TGTGCCTGGAAGAGTGACTCCTACGAGCAGTACTTC
-	TRBV28	11	TRBJ2-7	-	CASSFQNEQYF	TGTGCCAGCAGTTTCCAGAACGAGCAGTACTTC